This TCR beta chain emerged from a study of T cells in localized non-small cell lung cancer. Points from the study as a whole: Peak T cell clonality was found in uninvolved adjacent lung, exceeding tumor. Heterogeneity within the tumor remains possible, as just one region underwent sequencing. A denser population of T cells in blood accompanied longer overall survival. Adjacent lung had a median roughly 60 of the 100 largest tumor clones.

Produced via immunoSEQ multiplex PCR; TCRdb's table is partial and in-frame only. Among around 40,000 clones listed, 75% to 90% were seen once. Germline CDR1 is MNHEY and CDR2 is SMNVEV (reference sequence). V gave up 3 bases and J gave up 5 bases; unmatched junction bases: 15. The CDR3 length is 17 residues. On this clone: Its matching antigen is unknown.

V and J are TRBV27 and TRBJ1-2; 7 nucleotides agree with TRBD1. Sequenced here: peripheral blood, sampled before any cancer treatment. The origin of this receptor is a man aged 40-75 years with stage I lung adenocarcinoma. This CDR3 reads CASSFSGQSSPGYGYTF. The CDR3 bases are TGTGCCAGCAGTTTCTCGGGACAGTCTTCCCCGGGGTATGGCTACACCTTC.